Listed below are T cell receptor beta chains from one sample, sequenced in a study of cytomegalovirus exposure and HLA in healthy donors. Measured with immunoSEQ multiplex PCR; TCRdb has only the in-frame clones, and not every one. The sample carries approximately 100,000 clones, less than 80% recorded once. Input material: PBMCs. These TCRs come from a woman in her thirties or forties in good health and CMV-seronegative. Both conserved end residues are part of each CDR3. The order of the fields is V gene, clone size, D gene, J gene, CDR3 DNA, CDR3 protein. D genes are given only for firm matches. The size entry is marked missing in some rows and otherwise reads once, few, many or a size class.

>TRBV28|once|TRBD2|TRBJ2-1
TGTGCCAGCAGGTCGGGACTAGCGGGTGGGAATGAGCAGTTCTTC
CASRSGLAGGNEQFF
>TRBV15|NA|TRBD1|TRBJ2-1
TGTGCCACCAGCAGAGCCGTGACGGGACAGGGGCACAATGAGCAGTTCTTC
CATSRAVTGQGHNEQFF
>TRBV28|NA|NA|TRBJ2-7
TGTGCCAGCAGATTGACCACGGGCGAGCAGTACTTC
CASRLTTGEQYF
>TRBV7-9|few|TRBD2|TRBJ2-7
TGTGCCAGCAGCTTGGGGACTAGTTTTGTGCAGTACTTC
CASSLGTSFVQYF
>TRBV25-1|NA|TRBD2|TRBJ2-3
TGTGCCACCGCCCCCCTAGCGGGAGGGCCGGGAGATACGCAGTATTTT
CATAPLAGGPGDTQYF
>TRBV28|NA|NA|TRBJ1-2
TGTGCCAGCAGTTACAGGGAAGGTGGCTACACCTTC
CASSYREGGYTF
>TRBV5-1|NA|NA|TRBJ1-1
TGTGCCAGCAGCTTGGTGGGGCGCTCTGAAGCTTTCTTT
CASSLVGRSEAFF
>TRBV18|NA|NA|TRBJ2-1
TGTGCCAGCCCACCGTCAGGGGCTGCCTACAATGAGCAGTTCTTC
CASPPSGAAYNEQFF
>TRBV4-1|NA|TRBD2|TRBJ2-1
TGCGCCAGCAGCACGGCGGGGGTGGGGGACCCCTACAATGAGCAGTTCTTC
CASSTAGVGDPYNEQFF
>TRBV27|once|NA|TRBJ2-3
TGTGCCAGCAGTTTAACTGATCGTCCAGATACGCAGTATTTT
CASSLTDRPDTQYF
>TRBV14|NA|TRBD2|TRBJ2-1
TGTGCCAGCAGCCAAGATCTTTTCGGGAGGGGCCTGCATGAGCAGTTCTTC
CASSQDLFGRGLHEQFF
>TRBV10-2|NA|TRBD1|TRBJ1-6
TGCGCCAGCAGTGCGAGGGGGCGCGGTTCACCCCTCCACTTT
CASSARGRGSPLHF